This T cell receptor beta chain was identified during a study of graft-versus-host responses after intestinal transplantation. Whole-study results and caveats: Peak levels of circulating GvH clones tracked with early post-transplant HvG declines.

With respect to this clone: Antigen: not known.

V gave up 5 bases and J gave up 3 bases; unmatched junction bases: 9. Germline CDR1 and CDR2: SGHVS and FQNEAQ. The CDR3 consists of 15 residues. TCRdb keeps only in-frame clones here, not all; method: immunoSEQ multiplex PCR. The repertoire holds over 85,000 clones, with 85% to 95% as singletons. The TCR comes from a human donor who received an intestinal transplant. This material consisted of unstimulated CD8+ T cells sorted from spleen or lymph node cells, taken before intestinal transplant. The chain joins TRBV7-8 to TRBJ2-7; 8 bases fit TRBD1. The CDR3 sequence is CASSEAGQGVYEQYF. CDR3 coding DNA: TGTGCCAGCAGCGAGGCCGGACAGGGAGTCTACGAGCAGTACTTC.